The T cell receptor beta chain described here comes from a study of chronic HIV infection and antiretroviral therapy (dated by TCRdb to 2015 to 2017). V drops 8 bases and J drops 0 bases, leaving 12 bases in between. From its cysteine to its phenylalanine, the CDR3 spans 14 amino acids. The DNA shown is the 42-base CDR3, in frame from base 1. Reading the germline V gene gives CDR1 MRHNA and CDR2 SNTAGT. This clonotype showed up just once. No antigen is known for it. A much larger clone lies a single base off, so this may be a read error. The library was generated by 5' RACE. For sequencing, an Illumina MiSeq was employed. The raw public reads went through TCRdb reprocessing: fastp at Q25, MiXCR clone calling, in-frame beta chains kept. One record per CDR3 amino acid sequence lists the most common genes and DNA. This sample lists about 38,000 distinct CDR3 sequences; roughly 7.6% were detected once. Around 2.9% of the sample lies in the top ten.

The chain is assembled from TRBV6-4 and TRBJ2-3, with the D gene not confidently named. The receptor was derived from an adult who had HIV and had not received antiretroviral therapy, or was an uninfected healthy control (not recorded which). Sequencing was done on a sample of peripheral blood. In nucleotide form, the sequence is TGTGCCAGCGGTGCGACCGATAGCACAGATACGCAGTATTTT. This is translated as CASGATDSTDTQYF.